This T cell receptor (beta chain) came from a study of blood T cell repertoires in COVID-19. Study information: The analysed material was cDNA or gDNA that came from T cells, B-cell-depleted T cells, or PBMCs.

Germline V CDR1 and CDR2: SEHNR, FQNEAQ (reference sequence). V dropped 1 base and J dropped 7 bases, with 13 bases sitting between them. The CDR3 has 15 residues. The repertoire was sequenced with immunoSEQ multiplex PCR; TCRdb's copy has only in-frame clones and lacks some. The sample has about 47,000 clones; around 70% are singletons. The sequence came from a man of 80 years or more with acute or convalescent COVID-19. Sequencing used peripheral blood. This sequence joins TRBV7-9 and TRBJ1-4; no clear D gene. The chain's CDR3 is CASSLVPPLGEKLFF. CDR3 nucleotides: TGTGCCAGCAGCTTAGTTCCCCCGCTAGGTGAAAAACTGTTTTTT.